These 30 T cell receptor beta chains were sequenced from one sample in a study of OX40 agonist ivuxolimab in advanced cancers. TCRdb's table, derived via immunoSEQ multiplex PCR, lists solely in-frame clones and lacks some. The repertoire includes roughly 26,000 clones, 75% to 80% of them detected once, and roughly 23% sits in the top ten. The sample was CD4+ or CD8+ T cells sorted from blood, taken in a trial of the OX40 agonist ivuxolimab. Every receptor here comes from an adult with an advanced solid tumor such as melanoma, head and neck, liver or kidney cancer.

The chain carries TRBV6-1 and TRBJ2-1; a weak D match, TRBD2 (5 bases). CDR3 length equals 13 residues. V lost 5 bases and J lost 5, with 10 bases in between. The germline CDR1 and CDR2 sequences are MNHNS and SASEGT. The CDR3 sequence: CASSRIGNNEQFF. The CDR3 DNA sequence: TGTGCCAGCAGTCGTATCGGGAACAATGAGCAGTTCTTC.

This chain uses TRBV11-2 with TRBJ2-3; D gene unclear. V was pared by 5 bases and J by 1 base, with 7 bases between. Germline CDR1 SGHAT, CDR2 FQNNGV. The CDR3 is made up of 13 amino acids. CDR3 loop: CASSPRGTDTQYF. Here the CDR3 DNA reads TGTGCCAGCAGCCCCCGGGGCACAGATACGCAGTATTTT.

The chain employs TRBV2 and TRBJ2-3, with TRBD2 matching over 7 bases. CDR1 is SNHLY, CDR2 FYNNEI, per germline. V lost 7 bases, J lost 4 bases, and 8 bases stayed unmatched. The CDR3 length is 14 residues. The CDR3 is CASNGGGIADTQYF. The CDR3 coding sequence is TGTGCCAGCAACGGGGGAGGGATCGCAGATACGCAGTATTTT.

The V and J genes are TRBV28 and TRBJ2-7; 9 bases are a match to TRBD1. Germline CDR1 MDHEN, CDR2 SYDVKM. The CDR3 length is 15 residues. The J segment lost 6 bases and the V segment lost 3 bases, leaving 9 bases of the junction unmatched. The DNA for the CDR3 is TGTGCCAGCAGTTTTCATGGGACAGGGTTCCCCGAGCAGTACTTC. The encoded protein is CASSFHGTGFPEQYF.

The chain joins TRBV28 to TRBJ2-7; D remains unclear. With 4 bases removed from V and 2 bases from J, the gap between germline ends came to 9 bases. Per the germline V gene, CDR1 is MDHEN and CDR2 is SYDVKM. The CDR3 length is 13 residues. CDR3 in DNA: TGTGCCAGCAGTTCCGGTCGCACCTACGAGCAGTACTTC. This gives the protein CASSSGRTYEQYF.

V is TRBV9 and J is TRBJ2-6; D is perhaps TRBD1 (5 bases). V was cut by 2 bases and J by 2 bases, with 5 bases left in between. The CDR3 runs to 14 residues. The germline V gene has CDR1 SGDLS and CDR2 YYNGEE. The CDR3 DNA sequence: TGTGCCAGCAGCGTCAGGGCTGGGGCCAACGTCCTGACTTTC. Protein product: CASSVRAGANVLTF.

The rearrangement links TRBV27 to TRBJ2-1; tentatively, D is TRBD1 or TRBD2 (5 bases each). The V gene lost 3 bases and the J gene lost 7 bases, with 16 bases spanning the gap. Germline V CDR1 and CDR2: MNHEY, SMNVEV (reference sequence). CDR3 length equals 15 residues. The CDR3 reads CASSFSFSGGNEQFF. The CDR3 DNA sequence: TGTGCCAGCAGTTTCTCCTTTTCTGGGGGAAATGAGCAGTTCTTC.

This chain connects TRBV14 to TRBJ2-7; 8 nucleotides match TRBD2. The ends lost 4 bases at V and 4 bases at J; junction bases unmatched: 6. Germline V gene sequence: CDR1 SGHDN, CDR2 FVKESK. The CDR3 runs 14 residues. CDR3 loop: CASSPQREKYEQYF. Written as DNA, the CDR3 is TGTGCCAGCAGCCCTCAGCGGGAGAAGTACGAGCAGTACTTC.

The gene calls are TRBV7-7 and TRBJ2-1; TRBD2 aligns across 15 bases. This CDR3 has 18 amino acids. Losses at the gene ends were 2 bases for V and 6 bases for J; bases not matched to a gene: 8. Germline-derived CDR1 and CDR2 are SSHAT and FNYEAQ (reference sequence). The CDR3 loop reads CASSLSPGLAGGGNEQFF. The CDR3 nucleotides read TGTGCCAGCAGCTTAAGTCCGGGACTAGCGGGAGGCGGCAATGAGCAGTTCTTC.

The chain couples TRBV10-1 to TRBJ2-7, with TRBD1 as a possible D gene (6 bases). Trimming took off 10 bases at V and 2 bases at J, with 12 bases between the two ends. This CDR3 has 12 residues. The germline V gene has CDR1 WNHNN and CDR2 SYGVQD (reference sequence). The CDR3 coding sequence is TGCGCCACCCGGGACACCGCCTACGAGCAGTACTTC. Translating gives CATRDTAYEQYF.

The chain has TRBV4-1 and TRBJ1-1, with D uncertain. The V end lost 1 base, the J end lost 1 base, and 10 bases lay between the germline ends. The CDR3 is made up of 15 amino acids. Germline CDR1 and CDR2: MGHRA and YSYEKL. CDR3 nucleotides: TGCGCCAGCAGCCAAGCGACTGGGAGGAACACTGAAGCTTTCTTT. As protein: CASSQATGRNTEAFF.

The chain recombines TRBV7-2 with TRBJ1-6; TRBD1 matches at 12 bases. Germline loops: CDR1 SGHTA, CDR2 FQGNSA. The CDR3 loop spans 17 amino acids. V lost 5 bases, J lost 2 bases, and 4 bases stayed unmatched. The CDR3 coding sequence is TGTGCCAGCAGCCTAAGGGACAGGGGGCCCTATAATTCACCCCTCCACTTT. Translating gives CASSLRDRGPYNSPLHF.

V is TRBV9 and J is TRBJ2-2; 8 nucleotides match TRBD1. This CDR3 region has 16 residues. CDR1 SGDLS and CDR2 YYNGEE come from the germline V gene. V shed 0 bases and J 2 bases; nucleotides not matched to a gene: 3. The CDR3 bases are TGTGCCAGCAGCGTAGGGGGGACAGGAAACACCGGGGAGCTGTTTTTT. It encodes CASSVGGTGNTGELFF.

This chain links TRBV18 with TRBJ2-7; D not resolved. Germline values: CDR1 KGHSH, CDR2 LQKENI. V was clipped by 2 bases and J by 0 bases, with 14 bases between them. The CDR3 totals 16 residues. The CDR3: CASSPGEVAASYEQYF. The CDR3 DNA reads TGTGCCAGCTCACCAGGAGAGGTGGCCGCCTCCTACGAGCAGTACTTC.

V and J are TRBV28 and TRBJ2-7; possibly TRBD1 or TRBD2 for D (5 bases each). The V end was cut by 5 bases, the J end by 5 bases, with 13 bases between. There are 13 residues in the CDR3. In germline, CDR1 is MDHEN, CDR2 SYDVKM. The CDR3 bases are TGTGCCAGCAGTAACCCGAGGGGAGACGAGCAGTACTTC. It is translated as CASSNPRGDEQYF. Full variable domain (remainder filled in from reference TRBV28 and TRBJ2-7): DVKVTQSSRYLVKRTGEKVFLECVQDMDHENMFWYRQDPGLGLRLIYFSYDVKMKEKGDIPEGYSVSREKKERFSLILESASTNQTSMYLCASSNPRGDEQYFGPGTRLTVT.

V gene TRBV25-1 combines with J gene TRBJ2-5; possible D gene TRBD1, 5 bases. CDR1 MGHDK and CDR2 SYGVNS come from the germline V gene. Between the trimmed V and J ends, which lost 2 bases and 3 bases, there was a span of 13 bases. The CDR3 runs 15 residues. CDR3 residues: CASSEVTGPKETQYF. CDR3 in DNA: TGTGCCAGCAGTGAAGTTACAGGCCCCAAAGAGACCCAGTACTTC.

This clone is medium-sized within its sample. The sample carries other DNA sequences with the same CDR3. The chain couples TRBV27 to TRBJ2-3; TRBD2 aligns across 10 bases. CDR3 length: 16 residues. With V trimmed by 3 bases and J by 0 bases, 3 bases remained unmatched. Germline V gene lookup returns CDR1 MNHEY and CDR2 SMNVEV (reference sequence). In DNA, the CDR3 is TGTGCCAGCAGTTTGAATAGCGGGGGGAGCACAGATACGCAGTATTTT. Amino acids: CASSLNSGGSTDTQYF.

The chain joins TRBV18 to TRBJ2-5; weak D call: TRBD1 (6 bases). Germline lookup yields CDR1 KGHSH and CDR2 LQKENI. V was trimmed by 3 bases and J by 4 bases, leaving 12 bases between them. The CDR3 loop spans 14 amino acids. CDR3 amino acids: CASSPWGLGETQYF. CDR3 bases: TGTGCCAGCTCACCGTGGGGGCTAGGAGAGACCCAGTACTTC.

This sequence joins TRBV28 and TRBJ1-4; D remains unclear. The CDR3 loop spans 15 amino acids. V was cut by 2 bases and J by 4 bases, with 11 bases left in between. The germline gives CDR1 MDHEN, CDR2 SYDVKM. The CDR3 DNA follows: TGTGCCAGCAGTTTAGGGCTTAGTTTTAATGAAAAACTGTTTTTT. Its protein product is CASSLGLSFNEKLFF.

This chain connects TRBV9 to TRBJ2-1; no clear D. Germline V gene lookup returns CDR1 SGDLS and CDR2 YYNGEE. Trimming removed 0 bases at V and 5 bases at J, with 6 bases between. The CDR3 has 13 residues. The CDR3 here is CASSVAGDNEQFF. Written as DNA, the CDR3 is TGTGCCAGCAGCGTAGCTGGAGACAATGAGCAGTTCTTC.

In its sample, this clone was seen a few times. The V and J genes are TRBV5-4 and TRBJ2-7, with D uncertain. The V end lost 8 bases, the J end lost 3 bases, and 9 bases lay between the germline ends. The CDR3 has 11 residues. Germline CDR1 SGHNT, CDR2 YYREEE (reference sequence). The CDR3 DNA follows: TGTGCCAGTCACGACGGCTACGAGCAGTACTTC. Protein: CASHDGYEQYF.

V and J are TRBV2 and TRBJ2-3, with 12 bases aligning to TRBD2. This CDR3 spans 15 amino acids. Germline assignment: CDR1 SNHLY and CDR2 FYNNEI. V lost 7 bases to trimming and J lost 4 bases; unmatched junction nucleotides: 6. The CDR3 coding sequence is TGTGCCAGCAAGGTGGCTAGCGGGAGGGCAGATACGCAGTATTTT. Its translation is CASKVASGRADTQYF. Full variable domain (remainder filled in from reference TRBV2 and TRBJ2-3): EPEVTQTPSHQVTQMGQEVILRCVPISNHLYFYWYRQILGQKVEFLVSFYNNEISEKSEIFDDQFSVERPDGSNFTLKIRSTKLEDSAMYFCASKVASGRADTQYFGPGTRLTVL.

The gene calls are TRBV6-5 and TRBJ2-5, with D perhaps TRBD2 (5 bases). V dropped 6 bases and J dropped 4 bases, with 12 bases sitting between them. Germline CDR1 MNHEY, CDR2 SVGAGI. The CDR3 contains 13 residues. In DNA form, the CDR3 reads TGTGCCAGCAGCCCCCCGGGGAGAGAGACCCAGTACTTC. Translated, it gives CASSPPGRETQYF.

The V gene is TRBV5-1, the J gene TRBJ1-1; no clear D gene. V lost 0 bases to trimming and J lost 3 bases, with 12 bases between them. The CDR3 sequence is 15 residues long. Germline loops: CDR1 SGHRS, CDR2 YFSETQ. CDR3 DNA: TGCGCCAGCAGCTTGGAGTCCGGCGTGTACACTGAAGCTTTCTTT. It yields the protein CASSLESGVYTEAFF.

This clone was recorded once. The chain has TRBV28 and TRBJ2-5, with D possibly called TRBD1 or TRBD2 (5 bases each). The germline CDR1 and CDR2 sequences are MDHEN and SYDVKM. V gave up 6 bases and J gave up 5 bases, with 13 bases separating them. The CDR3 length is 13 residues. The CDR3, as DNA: TGTGCCAGCAGCCTTCGGGGCGGGGAGACCCAGTACTTC. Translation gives CASSLRGGETQYF.

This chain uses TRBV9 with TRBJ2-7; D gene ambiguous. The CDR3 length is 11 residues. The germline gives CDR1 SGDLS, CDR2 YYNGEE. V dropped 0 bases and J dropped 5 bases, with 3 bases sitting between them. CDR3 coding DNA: TGTGCCAGCAGCGTAGAAGACGAGCAGTACTTC. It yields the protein CASSVEDEQYF.

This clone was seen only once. The CDR3 coding sequence is TGCGCCAGCAGCCTGGACAGGGGAGACTACGAGCAGTACTTC. Amino acid sequence: CASSLDRGDYEQYF. The V and J genes are TRBV5-1 and TRBJ2-7, with 9 bases that match TRBD1. The V segment lost 4 bases and the J segment 3 bases; nucleotides outside the gene matches: 5. The germline V gene encodes CDR1 SGHRS and CDR2 YFSETQ. The CDR3 loop spans 14 amino acids.

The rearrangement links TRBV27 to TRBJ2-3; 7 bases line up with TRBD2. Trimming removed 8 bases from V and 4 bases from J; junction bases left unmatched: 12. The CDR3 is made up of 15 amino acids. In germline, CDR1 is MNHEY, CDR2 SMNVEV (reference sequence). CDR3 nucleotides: TGTGCCAGCTGCGGGAGCCCAAACGGGGCAGATACGCAGTATTTT. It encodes CASCGSPNGADTQYF.

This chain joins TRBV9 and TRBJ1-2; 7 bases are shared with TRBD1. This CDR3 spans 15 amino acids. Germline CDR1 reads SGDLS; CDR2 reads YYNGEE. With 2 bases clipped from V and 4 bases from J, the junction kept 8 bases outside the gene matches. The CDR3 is CASSVGTAFPYGYTF. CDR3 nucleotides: TGTGCCAGCAGCGTTGGGACAGCATTTCCCTATGGCTACACCTTC.

CDR3 protein: CASSQGVSEQYF. For the CDR3, the DNA is TGCGCCAGCAGCCAAGGGGTCAGTGAGCAGTACTTC. The chain uses TRBV4-1 and TRBJ2-7; no reliable D call. Germline CDR1 and CDR2: MGHRA and YSYEKL. This CDR3 is 12 amino acids long. Trimming pared 1 base from V and 7 bases from J, leaving 8 bases between.